The present TCR beta chain was sequenced within a study of shared clonotypes between healthy human individuals. V gave up 4 bases and J gave up 7 bases; unmatched junction bases: 15. In germline, CDR1 is LNHDA, CDR2 SQIVND (reference sequence). The length of the CDR3 is 19 residues. The method was immunoSEQ multiplex PCR; TCRdb's version includes in-frame clones alone and lacks a portion of them. The table includes under 2,000,000 clones, over 85% detected once. Cells designated naive CD8 were CD45RO-negative and were positively selected for CCR7, with terminally differentiated effector memory CD45RA+ cells excluded.

Material: naive CD8+ T cells sorted from blood. This sequence was found in a man aged 18 to 30 in good health. The chain combines TRBV19 with TRBJ2-1; 14 nucleotides match TRBD2. The CDR3 sequence is CASSTWTSGRFGGGNEQFF. CDR3 in DNA: TGTGCCAGTAGTACATGGACTAGCGGGAGGTTTGGGGGTGGTAATGAGCAGTTCTTC.